One and the same sample provided the 7 T cell receptor beta chains below, sequenced in a study of T cell repertoires in cytomegalovirus infection. One entry per CDR3 protein results from TCRdb running MiXCR on the reads. Of approximately 170,000 distinct CDR3 sequences in the sample, more than 15% were seen once. Sequenced input: CD8+ T cells from PBMCs. These receptors were obtained from a human donor in good health (CMV status not recorded). Some clones in this sample may be carry-over from other donors' samples.

This clonotype has a count of ten or more. V is TRBV7-3 and J is TRBJ2-5, with D maybe TRBD2 (6 bases). The ends were cut back, 5 bases at V and 3 bases at J, with 13 bases in the middle. Germline loops: CDR1 SGHTA, CDR2 FQGTGA. The CDR3 length is 14 residues. DNA for the CDR3: TGTGCCAGCAGCCTCGGGGGTGGGAAAGAGACCCAGTACTTC. Amino acid sequence: CASSLGGGKETQYF.

This clonotype was seen repeatedly, ten times or more. This sequence joins TRBV7-2 and TRBJ2-2; possibly TRBD2 for D (5 bases). CDR3 length: 13 amino acids. The germline gives CDR1 SGHTA, CDR2 FQGNSA. CDR3 in DNA: TGTGCGGCTGGTTGGTCGGGAACCGGGGAGCTGTTTTTT. Encoded protein: CAAGWSGTGELFF. Drawing the rest from reference TRBV7-2 and TRBJ2-2, the complete variable domain is GAGVSQSPSNKVTEKGKDVELRCDPISGHTALYWYRQSLGQGLEFLIYFQGNSAPDKSGLPSDRFSAERTGGSVSTLTIQRTQQEDSAVYLCAAGWSGTGELFFGEGSRLTVL.

To note about this clonotype: As the CDR3 is not closed by the conserved phenylalanine or tryptophan, this likely results from a read error. The V and J genes are TRBV4-3 and TRBJ2-2; TRBD1 might be the D (5 bases). Per the germline V gene, CDR1 is LGHNA and CDR2 is YSLEER. The length of the CDR3 is 13 residues. For the CDR3, the DNA is TGCGCAAGCAGCCCAGGGATTGTCGGGGAGCTGTTTTTA. As protein: CASSPGIVGELFL.

This clonotype turned up a few times. This chain links TRBV6-6 with TRBJ1-4; no reliable D call. Germline assignment: CDR1 MNHNY and CDR2 SVGAGI (reference sequence). The CDR3 is 12 amino acids. As DNA, the CDR3 is TGTGCTGGCGGGGATGAAAATGAAAAACTGTTTTTT. Protein sequence: CAGGDENEKLFF.

The V call is TRBV5-6, the J call TRBJ2-7; D not resolved. Germline V gene sequence: CDR1 SGHDT, CDR2 YYEEEE. The V gene lost 3 bases and the J gene lost 2 bases, with 15 bases spanning the gap. This CDR3 region has 15 residues. This CDR3 reads CASSSGPYITYEQYF. DNA for the CDR3: TGTGCCAGCAGCTCCGGACCGTACATAACCTACGAGCAGTACTTC.

The chain carries TRBV7-3 and TRBJ2-7, with a weak D call TRBD2 (6 bases). V was cut by 5 bases and J by 0 bases, with 17 bases left in between. Germline V gives CDR1 SGHTA, CDR2 FQGTGA. CDR3 length: 16 residues. The CDR3, as DNA: TGTGCCAGCAGCCCAAGGGGCGGGGAAAGCTCCTACGAGCAGTACTTC. It translates to CASSPRGGESSYEQYF.

J is TRBJ2-6 and V is TRBV28; D gene unclear. Trimming shortened V by 7 bases and J by 0 bases, and 7 bases separated the two germline ends. This CDR3 comprises 14 residues. Germline assignment: CDR1 MDHEN and CDR2 SYDVKM. CDR3 residues: CASTLNSGANVLTF. CDR3 nucleotides: TGTGCCAGCACCTTGAACTCTGGGGCCAACGTCCTGACTTTC.